This TCR beta chain derives from a study of response to subunit inactivated influenza vaccine. Study findings and constraints: Only a handful of new T cells, the authors suggested, are recruited with each seasonal influenza vaccination.

The length of the CDR3 is 16 residues. Unmatched junction bases numbered 9, after V lost 5 bases and J lost 1 base. CDR1 MNHNS and CDR2 SASEGT come from the germline V gene. From the RT-PCR reads, TCRdb called clonotypes with MiXCR, one entry per CDR3 protein. The sample holds 610,000 or so distinct CDR3 sequences; 14% are singletons and the top ten take 11%. Of note for this clonotype: Antigen specificity is unknown.

This TCR was sampled from a man between 50 and 59 years old who received an inactivated influenza vaccine. Source: PBMCs from blood, taken 11 to 12 days after vaccination. This chain joins TRBV6-1 and TRBJ2-7, with 9 bases matching TRBD1. The CDR3 DNA follows: TGTGCCAGCAGTCGGGGACAGGGCGGATGGTCCTACGAGCAGTACTTC. It yields the protein CASSRGQGGWSYEQYF.